This T cell receptor (beta chain) was observed in a study of sequential checkpoint blockade in melanoma. About the research overall: About two dozen patients had tumor biopsies before treatment and at week 13. Study-level points and caveats: Clinical benefit was about 30 times likelier when tumor T-cell fraction and clonality increased. PD-L1 staining and CD8+ counts, not mutational load, tracked tumor T-cell clonality.

V dropped 4 bases and J dropped 4 bases, with 13 bases sitting between them. This CDR3 comprises 14 residues. Per the germline V gene, CDR1 is KGHSH and CDR2 is LQKENI. TCRdb keeps only in-frame clones here, not all; method: immunoSEQ multiplex PCR. The table lists under 5,500 clones, about 20% of them singletons. This sample's treatment: randomized to nivolumab then ipilimumab (arm A) or the reverse (arm B). Regarding this clone: No antigen is known for it.

The specimen comprised tumor tissue (inferred from file names), sampled from a patient given nivolumab and ipilimumab in sequence. The chain has TRBV18 and TRBJ1-2; D possibly corresponds to TRBD1 (6 bases). The source is a human donor with melanoma. The DNA of the CDR3 is TGTGCCAGCTCACAAGCAACAGGGTCCTATGGCTACACCTTC. Translated, it gives CASSQATGSYGYTF.